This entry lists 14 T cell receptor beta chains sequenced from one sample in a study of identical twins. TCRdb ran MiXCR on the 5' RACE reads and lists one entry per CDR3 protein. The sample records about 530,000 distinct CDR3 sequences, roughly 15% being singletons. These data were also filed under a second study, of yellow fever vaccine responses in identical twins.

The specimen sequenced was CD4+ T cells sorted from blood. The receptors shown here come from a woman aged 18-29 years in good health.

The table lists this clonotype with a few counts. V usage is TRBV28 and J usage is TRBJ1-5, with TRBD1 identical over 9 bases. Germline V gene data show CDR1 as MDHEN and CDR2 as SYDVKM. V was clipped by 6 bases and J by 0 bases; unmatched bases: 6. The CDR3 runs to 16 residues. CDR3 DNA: TGTGCCAGCAGCTCACAGGGGGCGCCTAGCAATCAGCCCCAGCATTTT. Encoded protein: CASSSQGAPSNQPQHF. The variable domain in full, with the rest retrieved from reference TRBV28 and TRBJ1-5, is DVKVTQSSRYLVKRTGEKVFLECVQDMDHENMFWYRQDPGLGLRLIYFSYDVKMKEKGDIPEGYSVSREKKERFSLILESASTNQTSMYLCASSSQGAPSNQPQHFGDGTRLSIL.

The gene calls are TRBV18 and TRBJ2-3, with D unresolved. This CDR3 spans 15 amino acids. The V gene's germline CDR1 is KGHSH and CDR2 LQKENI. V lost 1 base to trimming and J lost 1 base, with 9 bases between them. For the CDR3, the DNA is TGTGCCAGCTCACCACTTAGAGTAGGCACAGATACGCAGTATTTT. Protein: CASSPLRVGTDTQYF.

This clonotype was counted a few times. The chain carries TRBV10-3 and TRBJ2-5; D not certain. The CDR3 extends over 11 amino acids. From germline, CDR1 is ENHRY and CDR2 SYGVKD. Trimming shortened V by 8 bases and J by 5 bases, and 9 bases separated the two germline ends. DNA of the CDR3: TGTGCCATCGGTGTTGGGGAGACCCAGTACTTC. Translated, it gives CAIGVGETQYF.

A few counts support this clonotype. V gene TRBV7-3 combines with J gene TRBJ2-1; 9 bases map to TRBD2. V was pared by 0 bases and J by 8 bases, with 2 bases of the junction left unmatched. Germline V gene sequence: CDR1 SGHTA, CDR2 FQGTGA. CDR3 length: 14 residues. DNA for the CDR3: TGTGCCAGCAGCTTAACCGGGACTAGCCATGAGCAGTTCTTC. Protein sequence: CASSLTGTSHEQFF.

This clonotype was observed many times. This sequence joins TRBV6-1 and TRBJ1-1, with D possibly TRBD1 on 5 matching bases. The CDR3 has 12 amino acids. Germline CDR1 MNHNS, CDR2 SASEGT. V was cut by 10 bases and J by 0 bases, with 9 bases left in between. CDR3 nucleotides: TGTGCCACCGGGACGGTGAACACTGAAGCTTTCTTT. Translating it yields CATGTVNTEAFF.

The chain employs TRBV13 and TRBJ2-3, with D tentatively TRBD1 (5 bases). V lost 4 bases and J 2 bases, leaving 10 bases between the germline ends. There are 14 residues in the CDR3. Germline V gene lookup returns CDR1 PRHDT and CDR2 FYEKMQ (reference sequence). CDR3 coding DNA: TGTGCCAGCAGCTCCAGACAGACCACAGATACGCAGTATTTT. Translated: CASSSRQTTDTQYF.

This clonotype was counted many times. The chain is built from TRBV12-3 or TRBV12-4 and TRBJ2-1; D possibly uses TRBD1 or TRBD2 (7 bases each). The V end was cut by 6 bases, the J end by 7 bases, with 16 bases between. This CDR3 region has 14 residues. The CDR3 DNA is TGTGCCAGCAGCCCAGGGGGGGTTAGGAATGAGCAGTTCTTC. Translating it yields CASSPGGVRNEQFF.

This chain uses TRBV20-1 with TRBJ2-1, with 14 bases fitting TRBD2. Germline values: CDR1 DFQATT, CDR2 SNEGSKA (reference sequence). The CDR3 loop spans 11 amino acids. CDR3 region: CAGLAGDEQFF. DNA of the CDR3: TGCGCGGGACTAGCGGGGGATGAGCAGTTCTTC.

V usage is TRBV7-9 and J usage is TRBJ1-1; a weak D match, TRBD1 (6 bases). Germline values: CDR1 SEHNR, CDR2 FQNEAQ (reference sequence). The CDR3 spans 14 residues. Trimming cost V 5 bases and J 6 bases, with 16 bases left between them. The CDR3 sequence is CASSHRDKLPEAFF. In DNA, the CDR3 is TGTGCCAGCAGCCACCGGGACAAGCTCCCTGAAGCTTTCTTT.

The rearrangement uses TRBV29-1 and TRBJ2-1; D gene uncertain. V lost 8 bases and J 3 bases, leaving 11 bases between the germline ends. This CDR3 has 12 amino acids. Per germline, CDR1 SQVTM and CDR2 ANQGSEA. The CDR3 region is CSSNRNYNEQFF. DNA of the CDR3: TGCAGCTCGAACCGGAACTACAATGAGCAGTTCTTC.

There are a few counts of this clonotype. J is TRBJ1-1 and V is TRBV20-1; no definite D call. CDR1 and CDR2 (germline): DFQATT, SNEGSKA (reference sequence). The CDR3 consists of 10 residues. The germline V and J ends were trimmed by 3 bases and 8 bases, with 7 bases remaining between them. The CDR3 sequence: CSARKKEAFF. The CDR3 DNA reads TGCAGTGCTAGGAAGAAGGAAGCTTTCTTT.

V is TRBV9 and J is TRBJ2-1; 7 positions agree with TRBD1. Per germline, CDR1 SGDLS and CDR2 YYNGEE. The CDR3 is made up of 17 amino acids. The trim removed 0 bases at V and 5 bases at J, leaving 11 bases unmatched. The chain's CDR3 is CASSVAVDRYYHNEQFF. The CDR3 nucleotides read TGTGCCAGCAGCGTAGCGGTGGACAGGTACTATCACAATGAGCAGTTCTTC.

For the CDR3, the DNA is TGTGCCAGCAGCTTTGGGGTTGAGGGAAGCTCCTACGAGCAGTACTTC. Amino acids: CASSFGVEGSSYEQYF. V gene TRBV7-8 combines with J gene TRBJ2-7; D might be TRBD2 (5 bases). CDR1 and CDR2 from the germline V gene are SGHVS and FQNEAQ. This CDR3 comprises 16 residues. The ends were cut back, 3 bases at V and 0 bases at J, with 15 bases in the middle.

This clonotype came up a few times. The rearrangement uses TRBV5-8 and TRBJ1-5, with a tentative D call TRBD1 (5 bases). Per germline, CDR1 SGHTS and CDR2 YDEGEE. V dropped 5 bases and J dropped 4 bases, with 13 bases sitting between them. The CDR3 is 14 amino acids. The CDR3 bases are TGTGCCAGCAGAGGTGGGACCGCGAATCAGCCCCAGCATTTT. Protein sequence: CASRGGTANQPQHF.